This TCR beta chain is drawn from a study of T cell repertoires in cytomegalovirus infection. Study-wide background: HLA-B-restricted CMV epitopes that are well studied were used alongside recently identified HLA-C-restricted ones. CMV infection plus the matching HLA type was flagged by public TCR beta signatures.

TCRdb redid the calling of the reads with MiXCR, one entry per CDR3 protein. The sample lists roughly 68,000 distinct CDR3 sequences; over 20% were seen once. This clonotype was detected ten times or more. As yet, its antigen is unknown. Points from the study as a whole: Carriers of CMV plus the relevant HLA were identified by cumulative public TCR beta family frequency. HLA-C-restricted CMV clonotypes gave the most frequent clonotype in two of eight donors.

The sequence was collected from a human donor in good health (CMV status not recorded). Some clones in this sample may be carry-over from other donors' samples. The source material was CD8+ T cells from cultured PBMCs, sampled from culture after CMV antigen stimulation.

CDR3 in amino acids: CASSLMGGGEAFF. CDR3 nucleotides: TGTGCCAGCAGCTTAATGGGGGGAGGTGAAGCTTTCTTT. The V call is TRBV7-2, the J call TRBJ1-1; tentative D call: TRBD1 (5 bases). The CDR3 has 13 residues. Germline CDR1 is SGHTA and CDR2 is FQGNSA. V lost 2 bases and J 7 bases, leaving 11 bases between the germline ends.